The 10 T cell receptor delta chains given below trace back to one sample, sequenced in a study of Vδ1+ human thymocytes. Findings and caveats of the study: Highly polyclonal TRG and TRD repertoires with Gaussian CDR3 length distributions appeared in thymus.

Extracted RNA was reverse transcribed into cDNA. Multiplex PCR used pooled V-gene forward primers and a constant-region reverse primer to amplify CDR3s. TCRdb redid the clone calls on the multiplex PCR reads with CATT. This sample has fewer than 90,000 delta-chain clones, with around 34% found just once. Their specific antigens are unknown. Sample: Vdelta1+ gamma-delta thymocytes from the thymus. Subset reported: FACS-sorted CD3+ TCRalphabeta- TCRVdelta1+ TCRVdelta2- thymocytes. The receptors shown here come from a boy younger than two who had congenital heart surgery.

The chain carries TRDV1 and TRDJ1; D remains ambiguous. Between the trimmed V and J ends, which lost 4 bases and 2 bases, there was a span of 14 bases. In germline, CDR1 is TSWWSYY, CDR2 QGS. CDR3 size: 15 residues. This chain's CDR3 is CALGGPNTVTDKLIF. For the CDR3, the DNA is TGTGCTCTTGGGGGCCCGAACACCGTTACCGATAAACTCATCTTT.

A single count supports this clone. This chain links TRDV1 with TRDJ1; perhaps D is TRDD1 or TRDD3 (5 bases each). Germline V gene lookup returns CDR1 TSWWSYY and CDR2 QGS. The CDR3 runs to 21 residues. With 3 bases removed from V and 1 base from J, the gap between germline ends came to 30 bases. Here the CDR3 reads CALGDLSPPKIPGTTTDKLIF. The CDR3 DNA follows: TGTGCTCTTGGGGACCTCTCTCCCCCCAAAATACCGGGGACGACCACCGATAAACTCATCTTT.

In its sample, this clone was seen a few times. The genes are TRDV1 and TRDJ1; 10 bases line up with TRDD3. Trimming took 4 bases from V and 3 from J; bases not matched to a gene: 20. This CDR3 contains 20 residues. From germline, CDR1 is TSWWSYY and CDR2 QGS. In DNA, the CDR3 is TGTGCTCTTGGGGCCGCCAGGGTACGGGGGATACGGTTCGTCCCCGATAAACTCATCTTT. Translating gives CALGAARVRGIRFVPDKLIF.

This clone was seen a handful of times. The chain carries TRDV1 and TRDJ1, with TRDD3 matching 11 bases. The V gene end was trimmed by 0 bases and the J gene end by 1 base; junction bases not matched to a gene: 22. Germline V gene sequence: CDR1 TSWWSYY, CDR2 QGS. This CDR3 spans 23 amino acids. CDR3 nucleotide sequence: TGTGCTCTTGGGGAACTACGTCCGTTCCTACCCTACTGGGGGATAACCCGCACCGATAAACTCATCTTT. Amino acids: CALGELRPFLPYWGITRTDKLIF.

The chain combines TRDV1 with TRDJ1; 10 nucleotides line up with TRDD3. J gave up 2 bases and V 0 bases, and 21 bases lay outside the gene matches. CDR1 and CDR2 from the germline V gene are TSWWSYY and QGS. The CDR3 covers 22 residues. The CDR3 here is CALGELGGTFRPLGDPTDKLIF. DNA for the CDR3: TGTGCTCTTGGGGAACTAGGAGGTACCTTCCGACCACTGGGGGATCCGACCGATAAACTCATCTTT.

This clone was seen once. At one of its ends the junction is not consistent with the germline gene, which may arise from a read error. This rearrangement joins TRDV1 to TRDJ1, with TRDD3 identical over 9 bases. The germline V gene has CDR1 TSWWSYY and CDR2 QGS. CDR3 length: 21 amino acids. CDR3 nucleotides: TGCGCTCTTGGGGAACTCTCCCACCTCCTTCATACTGGGGGACTTCCCGATAAACTCATCTTT. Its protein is CALGELSHLLHTGGLPDKLIF.

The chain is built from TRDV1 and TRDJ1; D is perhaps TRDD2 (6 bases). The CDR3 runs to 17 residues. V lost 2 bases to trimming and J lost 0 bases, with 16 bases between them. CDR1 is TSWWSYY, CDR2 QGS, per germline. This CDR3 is CALGELTFPLNTDKLIF. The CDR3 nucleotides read TGTGCTCTTGGGGAATTAACCTTCCCCTTAAACACCGATAAACTCATCTTT.

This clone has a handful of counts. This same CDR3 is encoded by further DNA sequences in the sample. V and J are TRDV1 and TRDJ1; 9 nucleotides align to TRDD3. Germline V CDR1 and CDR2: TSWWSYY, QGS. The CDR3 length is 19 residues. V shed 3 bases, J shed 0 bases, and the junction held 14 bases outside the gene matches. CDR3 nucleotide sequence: TGTGCTCTTGGGGAGCACCCCTACCGGGGGATACTGCACACCGATAAACTCATCTTT. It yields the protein CALGEHPYRGILHTDKLIF.

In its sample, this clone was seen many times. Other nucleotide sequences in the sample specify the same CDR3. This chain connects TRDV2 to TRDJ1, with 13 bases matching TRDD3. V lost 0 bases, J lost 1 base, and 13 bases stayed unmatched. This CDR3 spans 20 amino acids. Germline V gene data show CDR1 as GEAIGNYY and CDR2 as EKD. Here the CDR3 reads CACDTPHSTGGYAGTDKLIF. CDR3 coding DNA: TGTGCCTGTGACACCCCTCATAGTACTGGGGGATACGCCGGCACCGATAAACTCATCTTT.

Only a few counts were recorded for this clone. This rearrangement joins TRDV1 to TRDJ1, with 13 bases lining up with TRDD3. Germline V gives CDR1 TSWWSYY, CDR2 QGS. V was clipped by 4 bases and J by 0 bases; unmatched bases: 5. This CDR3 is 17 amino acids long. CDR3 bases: TGTGCTCTTGGGGGGTACTGGGGGATACGGGACACCGATAAACTCATCTTT. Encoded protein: CALGGYWGIRDTDKLIF.